Listed here are 20 T cell receptor beta chains from one sample, sequenced in a study of blood T cell repertoires in COVID-19. TCRdb keeps only in-frame clones here, not all; method: immunoSEQ multiplex PCR. The sample shows roughly 73,000 clones, around 70% of them seen only once. Sequenced: peripheral blood. The receptors here all came from a man between 65 and 85 years old with acute or convalescent COVID-19.

In this sample, this clone turned up a few times. This chain joins TRBV28 and TRBJ2-7; possible D gene TRBD1, 6 bases. V was trimmed by 5 bases and J by 12 bases, leaving 17 bases between them. The CDR3 is 12 amino acids. Germline CDR1 is MDHEN and CDR2 is SYDVKM. This CDR3 is CASSGTGSRGYF. The CDR3 DNA is TGTGCCAGCAGTGGAACGGGGTCCAGGGGGTACTTC.

DNA of the CDR3: TGTGCCAGCAGCTTAAGACTGACCAAAGAGACCCAGTACTTC. It codes for CASSLRLTKETQYF. This chain joins TRBV13 and TRBJ2-5, with D uncertain. The V and J ends lost 2 bases and 3 bases respectively, with 10 bases between them. Germline V lookup: CDR1 PRHDT, CDR2 FYEKMQ (reference sequence). This CDR3 is built from 14 residues.

The gene calls are TRBV7-8 and TRBJ1-1; no definite D call. Deletions cut 0 bases from V and 0 bases from J, with 5 bases between. The CDR3 is 14 amino acids. Looked up from germline, CDR1 is SGHVS and CDR2 is FQNEAQ. The CDR3 DNA is TGTGCCAGCAGCTTAGCGGCCCTGAACACTGAAGCTTTCTTT. Translated, it gives CASSLAALNTEAFF.

The chain employs TRBV6-2 or TRBV6-3 and TRBJ1-2; 12 bases are shared with TRBD1. The germline V gene has CDR1 MNHEY and CDR2 SVGEGT. The CDR3 sequence is 16 residues long. Trimming took 7 bases from V and 4 from J; bases not matched to a gene: 10. Here the CDR3 DNA reads TGTGCCAGCACCCCCGGGACAGGGGGCGGTATCTATGGCTACACCTTC. The encoded protein is CASTPGTGGGIYGYTF.

The chain is built from TRBV27 and TRBJ1-5; TRBD1 matches at 7 bases. The CDR3 has 13 residues. Germline lookup yields CDR1 MNHEY and CDR2 SMNVEV (reference sequence). Unmatched junction bases numbered 2, after V lost 5 bases and J lost 4 bases. The CDR3 loop reads CASSLTGNQPQHF. The CDR3 region has the DNA TGTGCCAGCAGTCTGACAGGGAATCAGCCCCAGCATTTT.

The chain employs TRBV27 and TRBJ2-7; 10 nucleotides align to TRBD2. Unmatched junction bases numbered 9, after V lost 4 bases and J lost 3 bases. The V gene's germline CDR1 is MNHEY and CDR2 SMNVEV (reference sequence). The CDR3 extends over 16 amino acids. The CDR3 here is CASSSQTGLAIYEQYF. The CDR3 nucleotides read TGTGCCAGCAGTTCTCAAACGGGACTAGCGATCTACGAGCAGTACTTC.

This clone was seen only a few times. This CDR3 reads CASSTARTGTTFGEQYF. The DNA for the CDR3 is TGTGCCAGCAGCACCGCACGGACAGGGACGACCTTTGGAGAGCAGTACTTC. The rearrangement uses TRBV7-8 and TRBJ2-7; 8 bases fit TRBD1. J was trimmed by 7 bases and V by 5 bases; bases with no gene match: 19. Per germline, CDR1 SGHVS and CDR2 FQNEAQ. The CDR3 has 17 residues.

This chain uses TRBV7-3 with TRBJ2-7, with TRBD2 matching 9 bases. The length of the CDR3 is 16 residues. Germline V gene lookup returns CDR1 SGHTA and CDR2 FQGTGA. V shed 2 bases, J shed 0 bases, and the junction held 5 bases outside the gene matches. The CDR3 sequence: CASSLQSSGGSYEQYF. The CDR3, as DNA: TGTGCCAGCAGCTTACAGAGTAGCGGGGGCTCCTACGAGCAGTACTTC.

The chain employs TRBV4-2 and TRBJ2-7; TRBD1 is a possible D gene (6 bases). Trimming left V 3 bases short and J 0 bases short, with 9 bases between. The germline CDR1 and CDR2 sequences are LGHNA and YNFKEQ. The CDR3 is 14 amino acids. The CDR3 region has the DNA TGTGCCAGCAGCCAGACGACAGGCTCCTACGAGCAGTACTTC. Residues: CASSQTTGSYEQYF.

This chain connects TRBV11-3 to TRBJ2-1; TRBD2 matches 13 bases. The CDR3 loop spans 13 amino acids. Trimming took 6 bases from V and 7 from J; bases not matched to a gene: 0. CDR1 SGHNT and CDR2 YENEEA come from the germline V gene. The CDR3 region has the DNA TGTGCCAGCAGACTAGCGGGAGGGAATGAGCAGTTCTTC. It yields the protein CASRLAGGNEQFF.

This clone showed up just a few times. V and J are TRBV7-2 and TRBJ1-1, with D hard to call. Trimming left V 1 base short and J 4 bases short, with 10 bases between. Germline loops: CDR1 SGHTA, CDR2 FQGNSA. There are 14 residues in the CDR3. CDR3 DNA: TGTGCCAGCAGCTTAGTGGCGACGGGCACTGAAGCTTTCTTT. Amino acid sequence: CASSLVATGTEAFF.

This clone was seen only a few times. The chain joins TRBV19 to TRBJ1-1, with 7 bases that match TRBD1. In germline, CDR1 is LNHDA, CDR2 SQIVND (reference sequence). CDR3 length: 13 residues. Trimming at V came to 7 bases and at J to 0 bases, leaving 2 bases not matched to a gene. The CDR3 nucleotides are TGTGCCAGTAAGGACAGGATGAACACTGAAGCTTTCTTT. Amino acids: CASKDRMNTEAFF.

This clone occurred a few times. J is TRBJ1-5 and V is TRBV28, with 7 bases identical to TRBD1. The CDR3 covers 14 residues. V lost 5 bases and J lost 7; bases outside the gene matches: 8. Germline CDR1 is MDHEN and CDR2 is SYDVKM. The CDR3 DNA sequence: TGTGCCAGCAGTGCCGGACAGGAAAGGCAGCCCCAGCATTTT. Protein sequence: CASSAGQERQPQHF.

The genes are TRBV5-6 and TRBJ2-7; 9 positions agree with TRBD1. Germline-derived CDR1 and CDR2 are SGHDT and YYEEEE. The CDR3 contains 14 residues. Trimming cost V 6 bases and J 4 bases; bases outside gene matches: 8. CDR3 in DNA: TGTGCCAGCACCATTGGACAGGGGTCGTACGAGCAGTACTTC. It translates to CASTIGQGSYEQYF.

CDR3 sequence (DNA): TGTGCCAGCAGCGTAGATCCCGCCTGGGGCCCCCAGCATTTT. Its protein product is CASSVDPAWGPQHF. The chain combines TRBV9 with TRBJ1-5; a possible D gene is TRBD1 (5 bases). Germline V CDR1 and CDR2: SGDLS, YYNGEE. Trimming removed 0 bases at V and 10 bases at J, with 14 bases between. The CDR3 length is 14 residues.

Comment on this clone: This sequence may be a read error, since a much larger clone differs from it by one base. The chain joins TRBV24-1 to TRBJ2-5, with TRBD1 matching over 9 bases. Germline V gene sequence: CDR1 KGHDR, CDR2 SFDVKD. The CDR3 totals 15 residues. CDR3 sequence reads: CVTSDFTGGGETQYF. CDR3 DNA sequence: TGTGTCACCAGTGATTTCACAGGGGGCGGGGAGACCCAGTACTTC.

J is TRBJ2-7 and V is TRBV28, with TRBD2 as a possible D gene (5 bases). Germline V gene sequence: CDR1 MDHEN, CDR2 SYDVKM. The CDR3 has 15 amino acids. V lost 5 bases and J 0 bases, leaving 14 bases between the germline ends. Here the CDR3 reads CASSTFRGGSYEQYF. CDR3 bases: TGTGCCAGCAGTACCTTCCGGGGTGGCTCCTACGAGCAGTACTTC.

The chain employs TRBV6-5 and TRBJ2-7; 8 positions agree with TRBD1. The CDR3 extends over 14 amino acids. CDR1 and CDR2 (germline): MNHEY, SVGAGI. V lost 7 bases to trimming and J lost 7 bases; unmatched junction nucleotides: 12. Here the CDR3 reads CASKPGQALREQYF. The CDR3, as DNA: TGTGCCAGCAAGCCGGGACAGGCTTTGAGAGAGCAGTACTTC.

This clone has a handful of counts. This chain links TRBV27 with TRBJ2-7; TRBD1 matches at 10 bases. CDR1 MNHEY and CDR2 SMNVEV come from the germline V gene (reference sequence). CDR3 length equals 14 residues. The ends lost 4 bases at V and 9 bases at J; junction bases unmatched: 9. CDR3 coding DNA: TGTGCCAGCAGTTGGGGACAGGGGAAATTCGGGCAGTACTTC. Its protein is CASSWGQGKFGQYF.

Here the CDR3 DNA reads TGTGCCAGCAGCCAAATCCCGGGGCTACAGGGAGCTTTCTTT. As protein: CASSQIPGLQGAFF. The chain recombines TRBV14 with TRBJ1-1; maybe TRBD1 (6 bases). CDR1 SGHDN and CDR2 FVKESK come from the germline V gene. This CDR3 has 14 residues. The V end lost 2 bases, the J end lost 10 bases, and 17 bases lay between the germline ends.